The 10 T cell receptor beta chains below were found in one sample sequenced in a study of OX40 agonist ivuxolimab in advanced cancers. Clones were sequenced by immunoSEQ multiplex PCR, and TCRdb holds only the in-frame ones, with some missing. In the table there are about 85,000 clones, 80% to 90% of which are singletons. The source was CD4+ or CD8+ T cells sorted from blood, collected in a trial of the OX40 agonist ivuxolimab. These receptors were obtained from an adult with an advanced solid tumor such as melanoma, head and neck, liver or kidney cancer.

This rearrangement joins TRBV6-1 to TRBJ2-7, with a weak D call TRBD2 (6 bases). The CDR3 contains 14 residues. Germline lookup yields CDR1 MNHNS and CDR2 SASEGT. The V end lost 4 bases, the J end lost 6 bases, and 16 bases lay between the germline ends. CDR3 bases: TGTGCCAGCAGTGGGGGACTGGGCCCGGGCGAGCAGTACTTC. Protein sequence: CASSGGLGPGEQYF.

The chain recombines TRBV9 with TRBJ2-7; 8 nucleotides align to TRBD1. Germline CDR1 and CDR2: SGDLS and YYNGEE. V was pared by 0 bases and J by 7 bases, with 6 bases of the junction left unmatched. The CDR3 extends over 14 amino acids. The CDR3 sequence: CASSVVPGGVEQYF. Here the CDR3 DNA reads TGTGCCAGCAGCGTAGTACCAGGGGGCGTTGAGCAGTACTTC. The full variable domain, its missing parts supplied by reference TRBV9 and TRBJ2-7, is DSGVTQTPKHLITATGQRVTLRCSPRSGDLSVYWYQQSLDQGLQFLIQYYNGEERAKGNILERFSAQQFPDLHSELNLSSLELGDSALYFCASSVVPGGVEQYFGPGTRLTVT.

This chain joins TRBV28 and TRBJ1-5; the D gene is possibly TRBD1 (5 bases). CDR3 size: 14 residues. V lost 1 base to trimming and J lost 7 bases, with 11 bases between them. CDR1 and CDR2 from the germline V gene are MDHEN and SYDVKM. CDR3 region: CASSLSGKYQPQHF. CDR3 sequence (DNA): TGTGCCAGCAGTTTATCAGGGAAGTACCAGCCCCAGCATTTT.

The CDR3, as DNA: TGTGCCAGCAGCGAGGGGGTTAGCAATCAGCCCCAGCATTTT. Its translation: CASSEGVSNQPQHF. The gene calls are TRBV9 and TRBJ1-5; D is perhaps TRBD1 (6 bases). Trimming cost V 3 bases and J 0 bases, with 7 bases left between them. Per germline, CDR1 SGDLS and CDR2 YYNGEE. CDR3 size: 14 residues.

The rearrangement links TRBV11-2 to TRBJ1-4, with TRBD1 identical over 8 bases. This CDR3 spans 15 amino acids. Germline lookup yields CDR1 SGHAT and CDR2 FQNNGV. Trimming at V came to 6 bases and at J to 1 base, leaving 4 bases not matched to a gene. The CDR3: CASRRGTGTNEKLFF. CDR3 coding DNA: TGTGCCAGCAGGCGCGGGACAGGAACTAATGAAAAACTGTTTTTT.

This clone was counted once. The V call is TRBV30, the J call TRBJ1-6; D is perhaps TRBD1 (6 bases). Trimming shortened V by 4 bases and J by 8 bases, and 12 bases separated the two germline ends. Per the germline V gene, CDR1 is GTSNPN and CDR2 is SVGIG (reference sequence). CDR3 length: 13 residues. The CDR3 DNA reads TGTGCCTGGAATCACAGGGAGGATTCACCCCTCCACTTT. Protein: CAWNHREDSPLHF.

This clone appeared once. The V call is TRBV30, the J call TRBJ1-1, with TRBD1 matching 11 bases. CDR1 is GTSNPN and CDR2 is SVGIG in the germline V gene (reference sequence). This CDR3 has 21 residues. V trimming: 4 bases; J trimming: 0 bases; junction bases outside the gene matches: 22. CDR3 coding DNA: TGTGCCTGGACACGGACCGGCTTTGGGACAGGGGGAGGCAGGTTGAACACTGAAGCTTTCTTT. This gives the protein CAWTRTGFGTGGGRLNTEAFF.

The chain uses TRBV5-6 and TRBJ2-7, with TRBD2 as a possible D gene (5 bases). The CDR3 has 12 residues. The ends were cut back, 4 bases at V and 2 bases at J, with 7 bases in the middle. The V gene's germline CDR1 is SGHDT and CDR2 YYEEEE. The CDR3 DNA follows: TGTGCCAGCAGCAGGCGGGCCTACGAGCAGTACTTC. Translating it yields CASSRRAYEQYF.

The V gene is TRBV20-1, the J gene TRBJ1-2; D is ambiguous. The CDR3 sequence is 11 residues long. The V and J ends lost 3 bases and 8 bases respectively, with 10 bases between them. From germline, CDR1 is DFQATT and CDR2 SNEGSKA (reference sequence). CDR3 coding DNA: TGCAGTGCTAGGCGGGATGGCGGCTACACCTTC. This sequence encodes CSARRDGGYTF.

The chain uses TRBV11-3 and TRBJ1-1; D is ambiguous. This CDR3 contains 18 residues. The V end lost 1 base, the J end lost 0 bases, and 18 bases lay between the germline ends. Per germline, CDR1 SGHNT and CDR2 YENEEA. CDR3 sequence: CASSLGSRISYLNTEAFF. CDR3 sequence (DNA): TGTGCCAGCAGCTTAGGGTCCAGAATTTCATACTTGAACACTGAAGCTTTCTTT.